What follows are 24 T cell receptor beta chains derived from one specimen sequenced in a study of blood T cell repertoires in COVID-19. Measured with immunoSEQ multiplex PCR; TCRdb has only the in-frame clones, and not every one. The sample consists of more than 300,000 clones, around 92% of them appearing once. The sample comprised peripheral blood. Receptors originate from a woman aged 25 to 39 with COVID-19, enrolled during active disease.

The rearrangement links TRBV7-2 to TRBJ1-1, with D perhaps TRBD1 (5 bases). Trimming cost V 3 bases and J 5 bases, with 13 bases left between them. The germline V gene has CDR1 SGHTA and CDR2 FQGNSA. The CDR3 extends over 14 amino acids. CDR3 sequence: CASSFGAGGTEAFF. CDR3 DNA: TGTGCCAGCAGCTTCGGGGCCGGGGGTACTGAAGCTTTCTTT. The variable domain in full, with the rest retrieved from reference TRBV7-2 and TRBJ1-1, is GAGVSQSPSNKVTEKGKDVELRCDPISGHTALYWYRQSLGQGLEFLIYFQGNSAPDKSGLPSDRFSAERTGGSVSTLTIQRTQQEDSAVYLCASSFGAGGTEAFFGQGTRLTVV.

The chain links TRBV6-5 to TRBJ1-4, with 11 bases that match TRBD1. Germline CDR1 and CDR2: MNHEY and SVGAGI. V lost 7 bases to trimming and J lost 5 bases; unmatched junction nucleotides: 6. CDR3 size: 15 residues. Here the CDR3 reads CASTGTGGPNEKLFF. The CDR3 nucleotides read TGTGCCAGCACGGGGACAGGGGGGCCAAATGAAAAACTGTTTTTT.

This clone has just a few counts. The CDR3 coding sequence is TGTGCCAGCAGCCAAGATCGATGGGGGGGAGATACGCAGTATTTT. This codes for CASSQDRWGGDTQYF. This rearrangement joins TRBV14 to TRBJ2-3, with 7 positions matching TRBD2. V lost 0 bases and J lost 5; bases outside the gene matches: 5. CDR3 length equals 15 residues. From germline, CDR1 is SGHDN and CDR2 FVKESK.

This clone was observed a few times. The chain couples TRBV6-2 or TRBV6-3 to TRBJ1-1; 7 nucleotides agree with TRBD1. This CDR3 is built from 15 residues. With V trimmed by 6 bases and J by 1 base, 8 bases remained unmatched. Germline CDR1 and CDR2: MNHEY and SVGEGT. The CDR3 DNA follows: TGTGCCAGCAGCCCCTTTAGGACAGGGAACACTGAAGCTTTCTTT. Protein product: CASSPFRTGNTEAFF.

J is TRBJ2-1 and V is TRBV19, with 9 bases matching TRBD1. The CDR3 extends over 14 amino acids. Looked up from germline, CDR1 is LNHDA and CDR2 is SQIVND (reference sequence). The ends lost 4 bases at V and 7 bases at J; junction bases unmatched: 5. CDR3 in DNA: TGTGCCAGTAGTACGGGACAGGGAGTAAATGAGCAGTTCTTC. Its translation is CASSTGQGVNEQFF.

In regard to this clone: This sample includes further DNA sequences coding for the same CDR3. This chain joins TRBV11-3 and TRBJ2-5; possible D gene TRBD2, 6 bases. CDR1 and CDR2 from the germline V gene are SGHNT and YENEEA. The CDR3 extends over 11 amino acids. Deletions cut 8 bases from V and 4 bases from J, with 8 bases between. This chain's CDR3 is CASSLAETQYF. The DNA of the CDR3 is TGTGCCAGCTCACTAGCAGAGACCCAGTACTTC.

The J gene is TRBJ2-3, the V gene TRBV28, with a possible D match to TRBD2 (6 bases). The CDR3 loop spans 13 amino acids. Between the trimmed V and J ends, which lost 6 bases and 0 bases, there was a span of 7 bases. Germline-derived CDR1 and CDR2 are MDHEN and SYDVKM. The CDR3 loop reads CASRDYSTDTQYF. CDR3 nucleotides: TGTGCCAGCAGGGACTATAGCACAGATACGCAGTATTTT.

This chain joins TRBV27 and TRBJ1-5; D is ambiguous. Germline CDR1 and CDR2: MNHEY and SMNVEV (reference sequence). V was pared by 1 base and J by 3 bases, with 10 bases between. This CDR3 spans 15 amino acids. CDR3 loop: CASSLLSQANQPQHF. CDR3 DNA sequence: TGTGCCAGCAGTTTATTGTCGCAGGCCAATCAGCCCCAGCATTTT.

The chain has TRBV4-1 and TRBJ2-1, with 10 bases matching TRBD2. The CDR3 has 16 amino acids. Per germline, CDR1 MGHRA and CDR2 YSYEKL. The V gene end was trimmed by 2 bases and the J gene end by 6 bases; junction bases not matched to a gene: 7. This chain's CDR3 is CASSQPLAGAGNEQFF. The CDR3 DNA reads as TGCGCCAGCAGCCAACCCCTAGCGGGGGCGGGCAATGAGCAGTTCTTC.

This chain connects TRBV5-4 to TRBJ2-5, with D perhaps TRBD1 (6 bases). Germline V CDR1 and CDR2: SGHNT, YYREEE (reference sequence). Trimming pared 4 bases from V and 2 bases from J, leaving 12 bases between. CDR3 length equals 14 residues. CDR3 nucleotide sequence: TGTGCCAGCAGCCCCGTGGGGGCACAAGAGACCCAGTACTTC. This sequence encodes CASSPVGAQETQYF.

V gene TRBV5-4 combines with J gene TRBJ2-7; a possible D gene is TRBD1 (6 bases). The V end lost 0 bases, the J end lost 3 bases, and 13 bases lay between the germline ends. The germline CDR1 and CDR2 sequences are SGHNT and YYREEE (reference sequence). The CDR3 has 15 residues. For the CDR3, the DNA is TGTGCCAGCAGCTTGGAGGGGTTCAGGGGCTACGAGCAGTACTTC. Its translation: CASSLEGFRGYEQYF.

The sample holds a few counts of this clone. The CDR3 bases are TGTGCCAGCAGCTCTAGCGGGGGCTCCTACGAGCAGTACTTC. Amino acids: CASSSSGGSYEQYF. The chain recombines TRBV3-1 (or the pseudogene TRBV3-2) with TRBJ2-7; 10 positions agree with TRBD2. Looked up from germline, CDR1 is LGHDT and CDR2 is YNNKEL (reference sequence). The J segment lost 0 bases and the V segment lost 5 bases, leaving 1 base of the junction unmatched. CDR3 size: 14 residues.

The chain uses TRBV7-2 and TRBJ1-6; D is unresolved. Germline values: CDR1 SGHTA, CDR2 FQGNSA. This CDR3 spans 14 amino acids. Trimming shortened V by 5 bases and J by 0 bases, and 5 bases separated the two germline ends. CDR3 loop: CASSLSSYNSPLHF. CDR3 coding DNA: TGTGCCAGCAGCCTTAGCTCCTATAATTCACCCCTCCACTTT.

The rearrangement uses TRBV19 and TRBJ1-1, with 9 positions matching TRBD1. This CDR3 spans 14 amino acids. The junction had 7 bases not matched to a gene; V was cut back by 6 bases and J by 5 bases. Germline V gene data show CDR1 as LNHDA and CDR2 as SQIVND (reference sequence). The CDR3 reads CASSPTGGLTEAFF. CDR3 nucleotide sequence: TGTGCCAGTAGCCCGACAGGGGGTTTGACTGAAGCTTTCTTT.

The V call is TRBV6-2 or TRBV6-3, the J call TRBJ1-2, with 9 bases fitting TRBD1. Germline V lookup: CDR1 MNHEY, CDR2 SVGEGT. The CDR3 totals 12 residues. V shed 5 bases and J 13 bases; nucleotides not matched to a gene: 8. The CDR3 loop reads CASSRGQGPSTF. CDR3 sequence (DNA): TGTGCCAGCAGTCGGGGACAGGGCCCCAGCACCTTC.

The chain employs TRBV6-5 and TRBJ1-1; possible D gene TRBD1, 5 bases. This CDR3 has 16 residues. The V gene lost 4 bases and the J gene lost 1 base, with 16 bases spanning the gap. Germline V gives CDR1 MNHEY, CDR2 SVGAGI. CDR3 DNA: TGTGCCAGCAGTTCCCGGGACTTTACGGGGAACACTGAAGCTTTCTTT. This translates into CASSSRDFTGNTEAFF.

This chain uses TRBV29-1 with TRBJ1-2, with TRBD1 identical over 7 bases. The CDR3 spans 13 residues. The junction had 5 bases not matched to a gene; V was cut back by 5 bases and J by 2 bases. Germline V gives CDR1 SQVTM, CDR2 ANQGSEA. CDR3 amino acids: CSVQTGRNYGYTF. CDR3 nucleotide sequence: TGCAGCGTTCAGACAGGGAGGAACTATGGCTACACCTTC.

This sequence joins TRBV9 and TRBJ2-1, with a possible D match to TRBD1 (6 bases). The germline V gene encodes CDR1 SGDLS and CDR2 YYNGEE. V was shortened by 4 bases and J by 1 base, with 12 bases between the two germline ends. The CDR3 sequence is 15 residues long. CDR3 amino acids: CASSPGVASYNEQFF. Here the CDR3 DNA reads TGTGCCAGCAGCCCAGGGGTAGCGTCCTACAATGAGCAGTTCTTC.

V usage is TRBV4-1 and J usage is TRBJ2-3; 8 nucleotides line up with TRBD1. Trimming removed 5 bases from V and 4 bases from J; junction bases left unmatched: 5. Germline V gene lookup returns CDR1 MGHRA and CDR2 YSYEKL. The CDR3 extends over 14 amino acids. The CDR3 nucleotides read TGCGCCAGCAGCAGACAGGGGATAGCAGATACGCAGTATTTT. Translation gives CASSRQGIADTQYF.

The V gene is TRBV10-2, the J gene TRBJ2-7, with D possibly matching TRBD1 (5 bases). CDR1 WSHSY and CDR2 SAAADI come from the germline V gene. Trimming stripped 8 bases from V and 7 bases from J, with 15 bases between. This CDR3 comprises 12 residues. CDR3 loop: CASGDRGREQYV. The CDR3 nucleotides read TGCGCCAGCGGAGATAGGGGTCGGGAGCAGTACGTC.

The chain has TRBV18 and TRBJ1-3, with D possibly TRBD1 on 6 matching bases. Trimming stripped 3 bases from V and 5 bases from J, with 11 bases between. The V gene's germline CDR1 is KGHSH and CDR2 LQKENI. The CDR3 contains 14 residues. CDR3 sequence reads: CASSPDSGRNTIYF. The CDR3 bases are TGTGCCAGCTCACCGGACAGTGGGAGAAACACCATATATTTT. The variable domain in full, completed from reference TRBV18 and TRBJ1-3, reads NAGVMQNPRHLVRRRGQEARLRCSPMKGHSHVYWYRQLPEEGLKFMVYLQKENIIDESGMPKERFSAEFPKEGPSILRIQQVVRGDSAAYFCASSPDSGRNTIYFGEGSWLTVV.

The V gene is TRBV15, the J gene TRBJ2-5; no clear D. V lost 1 base and J lost 4, with 4 bases in between. This CDR3 is 12 amino acids long. Germline V gives CDR1 LNHNV, CDR2 YYDKDF (reference sequence). The CDR3 spells CATSRGGETQYF. Here the CDR3 DNA reads TGTGCCACCAGCAGAGGAGGAGAGACCCAGTACTTC. Filled out from reference TRBV15 and TRBJ2-5, the complete variable domain reads DAMVIQNPRYQVTQFGKPVTLSCSQTLNHNVMYWYQQKSSQAPKLLFHYYDKDFNNEADTPDNFQSRRPNTSFCFLDIRSPGLGDTAMYLCATSRGGETQYFGPGTRLLVL.

This chain links TRBV25-1 with TRBJ1-1; TRBD1 aligns across 7 bases. This CDR3 has 15 amino acids. Germline values: CDR1 MGHDK, CDR2 SYGVNS. The ends lost 4 bases at V and 1 base at J; junction bases unmatched: 6. The CDR3 nucleotides are TGTGCCAGCAGTGCATCGGGACAGAGGAACACTGAAGCTTTCTTT. Encoded protein: CASSASGQRNTEAFF.

V gene TRBV19 combines with J gene TRBJ1-5, with a weak D call TRBD1 (6 bases). V was trimmed by 6 bases and J by 5 bases, leaving 14 bases between them. Germline V CDR1 and CDR2: LNHDA, SQIVND (reference sequence). The CDR3 is made up of 14 amino acids. CDR3 in amino acids: CASRGTSDDQPQHF. The CDR3 DNA reads TGTGCCAGTAGGGGGACATCGGACGATCAGCCCCAGCATTTT.